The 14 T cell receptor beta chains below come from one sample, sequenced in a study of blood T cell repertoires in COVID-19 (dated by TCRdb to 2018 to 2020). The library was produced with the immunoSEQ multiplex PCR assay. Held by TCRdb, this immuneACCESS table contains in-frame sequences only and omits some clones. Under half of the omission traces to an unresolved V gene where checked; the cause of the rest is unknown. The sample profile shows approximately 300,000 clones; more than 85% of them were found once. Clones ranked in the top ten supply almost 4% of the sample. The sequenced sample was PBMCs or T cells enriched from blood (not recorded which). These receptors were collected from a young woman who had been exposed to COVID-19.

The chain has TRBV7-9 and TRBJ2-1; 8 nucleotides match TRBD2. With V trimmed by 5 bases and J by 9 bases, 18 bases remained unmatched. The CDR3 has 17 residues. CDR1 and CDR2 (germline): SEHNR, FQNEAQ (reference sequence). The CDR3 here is CASSPKVVAGGRIEQFF. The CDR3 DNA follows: TGTGCCAGCAGCCCTAAGGTGGTGGCGGGGGGCCGGATTGAGCAGTTCTTC.

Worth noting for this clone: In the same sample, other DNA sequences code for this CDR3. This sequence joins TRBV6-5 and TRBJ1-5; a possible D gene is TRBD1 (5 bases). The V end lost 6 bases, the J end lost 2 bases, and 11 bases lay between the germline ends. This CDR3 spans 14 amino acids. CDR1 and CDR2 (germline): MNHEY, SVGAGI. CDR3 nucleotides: TGTGCCAGCAGCCAGGGTCGGGGCAATCAGCCCCAGCATTTT. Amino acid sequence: CASSQGRGNQPQHF.

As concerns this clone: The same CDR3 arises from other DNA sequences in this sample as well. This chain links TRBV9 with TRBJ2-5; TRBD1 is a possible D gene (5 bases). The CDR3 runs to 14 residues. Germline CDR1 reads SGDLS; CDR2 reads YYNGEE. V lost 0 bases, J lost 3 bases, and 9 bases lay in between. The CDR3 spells CASSVGQGKETQYF. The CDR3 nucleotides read TGTGCCAGCAGCGTAGGGCAGGGAAAAGAGACCCAGTACTTC.

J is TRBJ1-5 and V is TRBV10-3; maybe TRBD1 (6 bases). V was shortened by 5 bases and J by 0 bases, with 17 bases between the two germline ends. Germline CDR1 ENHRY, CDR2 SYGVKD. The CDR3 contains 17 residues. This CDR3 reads CAISNERRTVSNQPQHF. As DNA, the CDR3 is TGTGCCATCAGTAACGAACGGAGGACAGTTAGCAATCAGCCCCAGCATTTT.

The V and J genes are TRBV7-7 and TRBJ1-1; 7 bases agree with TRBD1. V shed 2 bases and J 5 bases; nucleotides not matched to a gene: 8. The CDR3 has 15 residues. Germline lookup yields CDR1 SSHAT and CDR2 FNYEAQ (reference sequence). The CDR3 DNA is TGTGCCAGCAGCTTAAGGAAGACAGGGTTAACTGAAGCTTTCTTT. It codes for CASSLRKTGLTEAFF. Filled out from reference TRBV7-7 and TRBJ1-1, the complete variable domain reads GAGVSQSPRYKVTKRGQDVTLRCDPISSHATLYWYQQALGQGPEFLTYFNYEAQPDKSGLPSDRFSAERPEGSISTLTIQRTEQRDSAMYRCASSLRKTGLTEAFFGQGTRLTVV.

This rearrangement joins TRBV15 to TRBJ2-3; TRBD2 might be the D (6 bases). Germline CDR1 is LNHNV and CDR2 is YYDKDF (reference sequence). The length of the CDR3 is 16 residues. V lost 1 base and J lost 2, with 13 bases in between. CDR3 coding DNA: TGTGCCACCAGCAGAGGACTAGAGGTCGTCACAGATACGCAGTATTTT. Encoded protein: CATSRGLEVVTDTQYF.

The CDR3 coding sequence is TGTGCCAGCAGCCCAAGCCTTGACACTGAAGCTTTCTTT. Translated, it gives CASSPSLDTEAFF. The J gene is TRBJ1-1, the V gene TRBV5-4; D uncertain. Germline CDR1 is SGHNT and CDR2 is YYREEE (reference sequence). CDR3 length: 13 residues. V was trimmed by 4 bases and J by 3 bases, leaving 10 bases between them.

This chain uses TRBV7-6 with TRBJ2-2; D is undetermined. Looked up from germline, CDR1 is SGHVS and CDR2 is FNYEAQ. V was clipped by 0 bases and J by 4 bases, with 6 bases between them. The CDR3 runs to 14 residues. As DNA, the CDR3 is TGTGCCAGCAGCTTAGCGCAGTCCACCGGGGAGCTGTTTTTT. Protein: CASSLAQSTGELFF.

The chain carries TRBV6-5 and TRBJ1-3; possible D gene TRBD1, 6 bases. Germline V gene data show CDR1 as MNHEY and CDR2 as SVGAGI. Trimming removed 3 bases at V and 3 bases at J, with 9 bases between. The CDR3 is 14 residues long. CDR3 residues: CASSYYRDGNTIYF. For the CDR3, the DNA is TGTGCCAGCAGTTATTACAGGGATGGAAACACCATATATTTT.

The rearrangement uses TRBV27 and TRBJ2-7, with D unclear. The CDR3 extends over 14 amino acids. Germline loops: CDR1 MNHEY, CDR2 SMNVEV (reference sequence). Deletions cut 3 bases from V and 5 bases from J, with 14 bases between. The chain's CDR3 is CASSFSRYLDEQYF. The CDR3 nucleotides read TGTGCCAGCAGTTTCTCCAGATATTTGGACGAGCAGTACTTC.

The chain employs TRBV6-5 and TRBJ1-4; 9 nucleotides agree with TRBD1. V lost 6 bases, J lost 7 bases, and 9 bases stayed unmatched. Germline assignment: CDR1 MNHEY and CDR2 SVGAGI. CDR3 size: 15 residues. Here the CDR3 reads CASSPDRGPGEKLFF. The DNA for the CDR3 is TGTGCCAGCAGCCCGGACAGGGGCCCGGGTGAAAAACTGTTTTTT.

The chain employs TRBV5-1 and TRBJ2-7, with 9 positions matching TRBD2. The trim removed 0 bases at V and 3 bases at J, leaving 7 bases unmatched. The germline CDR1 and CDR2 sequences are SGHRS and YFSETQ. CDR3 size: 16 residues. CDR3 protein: CASSLGVSGGLYEQYF. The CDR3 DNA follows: TGCGCCAGCAGCTTGGGGGTTAGCGGGGGTCTCTACGAGCAGTACTTC.

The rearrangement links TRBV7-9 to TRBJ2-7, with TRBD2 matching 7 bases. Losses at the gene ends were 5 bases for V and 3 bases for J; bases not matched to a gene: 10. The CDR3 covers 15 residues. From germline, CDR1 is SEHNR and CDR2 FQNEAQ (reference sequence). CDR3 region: CASSPTMGGVYEQYF. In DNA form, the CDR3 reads TGTGCCAGCAGCCCTACGATGGGGGGGGTCTACGAGCAGTACTTC.

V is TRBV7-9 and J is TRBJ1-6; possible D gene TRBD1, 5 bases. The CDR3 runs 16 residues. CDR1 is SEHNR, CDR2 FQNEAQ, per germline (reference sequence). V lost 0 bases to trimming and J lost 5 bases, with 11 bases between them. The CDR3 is CASSLAGALNNSPLHF. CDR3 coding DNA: TGTGCCAGCAGCTTAGCAGGGGCGTTGAATAATTCACCCCTCCACTTT.